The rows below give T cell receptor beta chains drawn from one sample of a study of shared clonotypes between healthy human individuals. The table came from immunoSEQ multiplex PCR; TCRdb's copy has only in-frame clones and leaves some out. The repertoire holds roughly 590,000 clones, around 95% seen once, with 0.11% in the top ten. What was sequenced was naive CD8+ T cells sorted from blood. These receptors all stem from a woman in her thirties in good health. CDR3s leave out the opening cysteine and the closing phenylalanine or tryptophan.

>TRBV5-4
ASTGVGYEQY
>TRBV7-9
ASSLARDRTYEQY
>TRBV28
ASSLWGSLAGGGATSTDTQY
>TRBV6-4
ASSDSGLANYNEQF
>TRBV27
ASSPVKGAGGYT
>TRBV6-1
ASSPDRDTGELF
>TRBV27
ASSPRGSYEQY
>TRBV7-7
ASSSRVNWDEQF
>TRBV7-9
ASSSGVDEKLF
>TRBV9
ASSVEGSPLLGEQF
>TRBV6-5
ASSHGGPGELF
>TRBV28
ASSFLTGPYGYT
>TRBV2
ASMGPEGYGYT
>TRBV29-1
SVDQGVDGYT
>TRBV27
ASSPRSLVIGYYNEQF
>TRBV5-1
ASSLDRDANTGELF
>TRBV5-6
ASSLLAGVGEQY
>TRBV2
ASSEASAGGKFEQF
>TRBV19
ASSIYLAASYEQY
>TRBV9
ASSVDGTNTEAF
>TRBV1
TSDPPTSGRKDEQF
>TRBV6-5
ASSYLEGEIQY
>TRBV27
ASSERTGSNIQY
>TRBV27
ASRVTGGSYEQY
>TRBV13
ASGGKSGYT
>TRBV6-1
ASSEVGTVINEQF
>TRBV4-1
ASSQDVAGVEQY
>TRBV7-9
ASSRSWPPGSSEQF
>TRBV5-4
ASSPPGQGNEQF
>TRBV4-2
ASSQDLTGSGYNEQF
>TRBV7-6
ASSFTGAGDTQY
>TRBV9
ASSVDYRGTEQY